This TCR beta chain was sequenced for a study of blood T cell repertoires in COVID-19. Study-wide background: Specimens from acute and convalescent COVID-19 originated in the United States, Italy and Spain. PBMCs, B-cell-depleted T cells, or T cells were the source of the cDNA or gDNA that made up the material.

This clone occurred a few times. Participants spanned ages about 18 to 95 years and resided in around 25 US areas. Authors' processing steps: The assay estimated nucleated cells by amplifying reference gene primers. Profiling relied on immunoSEQ multiplex PCR, and the TCRdb table lists in-frame clones only, not all of them. From that table come the V and J calls and clone size; the DNA was used to work out D and trimming. The table has about 280,000 clones, 90% seen once. The material sequenced was PBMCs or T cells enriched from blood (not recorded which). This receptor was obtained from a woman aged 18-35 years with acute COVID-19.

This CDR3 reads CASSWTGLAGAYNEQFF. The CDR3 DNA follows: TGTGCCAGCAGCTGGACCGGACTAGCGGGAGCTTACAATGAGCAGTTCTTC. V usage is TRBV11-3 and J usage is TRBJ2-1; 13 positions agree with TRBD2. The germline V gene has CDR1 SGHNT and CDR2 YENEEA. V lost 4 bases and J lost 4; bases outside the gene matches: 7. The CDR3 runs 17 residues.